These 17 T cell receptor beta chains came from one sample sequenced in a study of cytomegalovirus exposure and HLA in healthy donors. Use of 60 Vbeta and 13 Jbeta primers characterized the PCR. Sequencing was performed with immunoSEQ multiplex PCR; in TCRdb, only in-frame clones are kept and a portion is missing. The sample contains fewer than 130,000 clones, 70% to 80% of which appear only once. The sample consisted of PBMCs. Receptors originate from a female donor in good health and CMV-seropositive.

The rearrangement links TRBV18 to TRBJ2-7; D uncertain. This CDR3 is 13 amino acids long. Germline V gives CDR1 KGHSH, CDR2 LQKENI. The V end lost 4 bases, the J end lost 4 bases, and 11 bases lay between the germline ends. DNA for the CDR3: TGTGCCAGCTCACTAGCTGATTCATACGAGCAGTACTTC. Translated: CASSLADSYEQYF.

The genes are TRBV5-4 and TRBJ1-2; D is uncertain. The CDR3 loop spans 14 amino acids. The V end lost 0 bases, the J end lost 7 bases, and 13 bases lay between the germline ends. Germline CDR1 SGHNT, CDR2 YYREEE (reference sequence). The CDR3 spells CASSLEVRSSGYTF. As DNA, the CDR3 is TGTGCCAGCAGCTTGGAGGTTCGGAGTAGTGGCTACACCTTC.

V is TRBV4-1 and J is TRBJ2-1; weak D call: TRBD2 (6 bases). The CDR3 totals 16 residues. V was clipped by 1 base and J by 2 bases, with 12 bases between them. Germline CDR1 and CDR2: MGHRA and YSYEKL. CDR3 protein: CASSQVQTSTYNEQFF. Written as DNA, the CDR3 is TGCGCCAGCAGCCAAGTTCAAACTAGCACCTACAATGAGCAGTTCTTC.

The chain is built from TRBV10-3 and TRBJ1-5, with a possible D match to TRBD1 (5 bases). This CDR3 spans 12 amino acids. Trimming took off 3 bases at V and 8 bases at J, with 8 bases between the two ends. CDR1 is ENHRY, CDR2 SYGVKD, per germline. CDR3 protein: CAISEPGEPQHF. The CDR3 DNA reads TGTGCCATCAGTGAACCGGGGGAGCCCCAGCATTTT.

The table lists this clone with a few counts. Mismatch with germline at one junction end may stem from a read error. The chain couples TRBV7-9 to TRBJ1-1, with 8 positions matching TRBD1. CDR1 SEHNR and CDR2 FQNEAQ come from the germline V gene (reference sequence). This CDR3 comprises 16 residues. CDR3 in DNA: TGTTCCAGCAGCCCACTTCGAGGGACAGGGAACACTGAAGCTTTCTTT. Encoded protein: CSSSPLRGTGNTEAFF.

The chain couples TRBV28 to TRBJ2-1; D perhaps matches TRBD2 (6 bases). Germline V gene data show CDR1 as MDHEN and CDR2 as SYDVKM. The CDR3 extends over 15 amino acids. Trimming cost V 4 bases and J 6 bases, with 16 bases left between them. Here the CDR3 reads CASSSNPGLANEQFF. In DNA form, the CDR3 reads TGTGCCAGCAGTTCGAATCCGGGACTCGCCAATGAGCAGTTCTTC.

CDR3: CASSLGGGQGVYSNQPQHF. DNA for the CDR3: TGTGCCAGCAGTTTGGGTGGGGGACAGGGGGTATATAGCAATCAGCCCCAGCATTTT. V is TRBV28 and J is TRBJ1-5, with 11 positions matching TRBD1. The V gene end was trimmed by 3 bases and the J gene end by 0 bases; junction bases not matched to a gene: 10. Germline CDR1 reads MDHEN; CDR2 reads SYDVKM. The CDR3 spans 19 residues.

In this sample, this clone turned up once. This sequence joins TRBV5-1 and TRBJ2-6, with D perhaps TRBD1 (7 bases). Germline CDR1 SGHRS, CDR2 YFSETQ. The CDR3 has 15 amino acids. Trimming shortened V by 7 bases and J by 2 bases, and 13 bases separated the two germline ends. The CDR3 protein is CASAPGGTGANVLTF. The CDR3 bases are TGCGCCAGCGCCCCAGGGGGGACTGGGGCCAACGTCCTGACTTTC.

This clone was counted only a few times. J is TRBJ2-7 and V is TRBV5-4, with 11 bases identical to TRBD2. Germline CDR1 is SGHNT and CDR2 is YYREEE (reference sequence). CDR3 length equals 13 residues. With V trimmed by 5 bases and J by 9 bases, 7 bases remained unmatched. Written as DNA, the CDR3 is TGTGCCAGCAGTACTAGCGGGAGTCTTCGGCAGTACTTC. Translating gives CASSTSGSLRQYF.

The V and J genes are TRBV6-1 and TRBJ1-6, with 9 bases aligning to TRBD1. V shed 6 bases and J 9 bases; nucleotides not matched to a gene: 3. The CDR3 has 13 residues. Looked up from germline, CDR1 is MNHNS and CDR2 is SASEGT. As DNA, the CDR3 is TGTGCCAGCAGGCTGACAGGGGGTTCACCCCTCCACTTT. Its translation: CASRLTGGSPLHF.

The chain uses TRBV5-4 and TRBJ2-7; 7 positions agree with TRBD1. Germline V gives CDR1 SGHNT, CDR2 YYREEE (reference sequence). Losses at the gene ends were 4 bases for V and 2 bases for J; bases not matched to a gene: 9. The CDR3 consists of 15 residues. DNA for the CDR3: TGTGCCAGCAGCCCGGTCCGGACAGGAGCCTACGAGCAGTACTTC. This sequence encodes CASSPVRTGAYEQYF. The entire variable domain, with the rest obtained from reference TRBV5-4 and TRBJ2-7, is as follows: ETGVTQSPTHLIKTRGQQVTLRCSSQSGHNTVSWYQQALGQGPQFIFQYYREEENGRGNFPPRFSGLQFPNYSSELNVNALELDDSALYLCASSPVRTGAYEQYFGPGTRLTVT.

J is TRBJ2-1 and V is TRBV5-1; TRBD2 aligns across 10 bases. Germline V lookup: CDR1 SGHRS, CDR2 YFSETQ. There are 18 residues in the CDR3. The trim removed 4 bases at V and 4 bases at J, leaving 14 bases unmatched. CDR3 nucleotide sequence: TGCGCCAGCAGCCCGTTTCCTAGCGGGAGCCCAAGGTACAATGAGCAGTTCTTC. Translation: CASSPFPSGSPRYNEQFF.

The rearrangement uses TRBV5-4 and TRBJ1-2; TRBD1 is a possible D gene (5 bases). This CDR3 spans 15 amino acids. CDR1 and CDR2 from the germline V gene are SGHNT and YYREEE (reference sequence). Trimming removed 6 bases at V and 7 bases at J, with 22 bases between. The DNA for the CDR3 is TGTGCCAGCACAAAGGCGGGGCGCAACTTAGTTGGCTACACCTTC. Translated, it gives CASTKAGRNLVGYTF.

The chain recombines TRBV9 with TRBJ2-2; D is perhaps TRBD1 (5 bases). Germline assignment: CDR1 SGDLS and CDR2 YYNGEE. CDR3 length: 15 residues. The V end was cut by 3 bases, the J end by 3 bases, with 12 bases between. Here the CDR3 DNA reads TGTGCCAGCAGCGCGACAGCGACGCACACCGGGGAGCTGTTTTTT. This sequence encodes CASSATATHTGELFF.

The chain joins TRBV5-1 to TRBJ1-1, with D unclear. The germline V and J ends were trimmed by 0 bases and 1 base, with 10 bases remaining between them. The CDR3 sequence is 15 residues long. CDR1 and CDR2 (germline): SGHRS, YFSETQ. The CDR3 spells CASSLDGERNTEAFF. The CDR3 coding sequence is TGCGCCAGCAGCTTGGATGGAGAAAGGAACACTGAAGCTTTCTTT.

This sequence joins TRBV13 and TRBJ2-4; 10 bases are a match to TRBD1. Germline assignment: CDR1 PRHDT and CDR2 FYEKMQ (reference sequence). V trimming: 3 bases; J trimming: 7 bases; junction bases outside the gene matches: 3. This CDR3 is 14 amino acids long. The CDR3 region is CASSLRQGANIQYF. In DNA form, the CDR3 reads TGTGCCAGCAGCTTGAGACAGGGGGCCAACATTCAGTACTTC.

The CDR3 protein is CASRMTANYGYTF. The DNA of the CDR3 is TGTGCCAGCAGGATGACAGCGAACTATGGCTACACCTTC. This chain connects TRBV5-4 to TRBJ1-2, with D perhaps matching TRBD1 (5 bases). V was trimmed by 5 bases and J by 2 bases, leaving 10 bases between them. The CDR3 covers 13 residues. Germline V gene sequence: CDR1 SGHNT, CDR2 YYREEE (reference sequence).